The 4 T cell receptor beta chains presented below share a single source sample, sequenced in a study of T cells in localized non-small cell lung cancer. Sequenced by immunoSEQ multiplex PCR; TCRdb stores in-frame clones only, minus some. The data show about 72,000 clones, roughly 84% seen once. This material consisted of peripheral blood, taken before any cancer treatment. These receptors were collected from a female donor older than 55 with stage I lung adenocarcinoma.

This clone was recorded a few times. The chain joins TRBV21-1 to TRBJ1-2; the table's TRBD1 call for D was not verified on the DNA. TRBV21-1 is noted as a pseudogene. The CDR3 contains 19 residues. The DNA of the CDR3 is TGTGCCAGCAGCAAATCCGACAGGGGGCACCCATTGCGTTTCTATGGCTACACCTTC. Protein: CASSKSDRGHPLRFYGYTF.

The chain combines TRBV23-1 with TRBJ2-7, with a tentative D call TRBD2 (5 bases). TRBV23-1 is an open reading frame, and its role is uncertain. The V end was cut by 0 bases, the J end by 0 bases, with 12 bases between. This CDR3 has 16 amino acids. The CDR3 here is CASSQSTGSSSYEQYF. The DNA of the CDR3 is TGCGCCAGCAGTCAATCGACGGGGTCCAGCTCCTACGAGCAGTACTTC.

The rearrangement joins TRBV9 to TRBJ2-7; D gene uncertain. In germline, CDR1 is SGDLS, CDR2 YYNGEE. V was pared by 4 bases and J by 0 bases, with 11 bases between. The CDR3 contains 14 residues. DNA of the CDR3: TGTGCCAGCAGCCCCCGGGTGGTCTCCTACGAGCAGTACTTC. It specifies CASSPRVVSYEQYF.

This sequence joins TRBV9 and TRBJ2-6, with D tentatively TRBD2 (5 bases). Trimming pared 3 bases from V and 4 bases from J, leaving 11 bases between. The CDR3 has 15 amino acids. Per germline, CDR1 SGDLS and CDR2 YYNGEE. As DNA, the CDR3 is TGTGCCAGCAGCGACCGGGAAGGAGGGGCCAACGTCCTGACTTTC. This sequence encodes CASSDREGGANVLTF. Based on the CDR3 plus reference TRBV9 and TRBJ2-6, the full variable domain is DSGVTQTPKHLITATGQRVTLRCSPRSGDLSVYWYQQSLDQGLQFLIQYYNGEERAKGNILERFSAQQFPDLHSELNLSSLELGDSALYFCASSDREGGANVLTFGAGSRLTVL.